This record concerns one T cell receptor beta chain sequence. Its specificity is unknown. These data come from a study of blood T cells in healthy people across ages. Study results and limitations: Diversity estimates from one million T cells were considered underestimates.

Next came a second PCR, run for about 6 to 11 cycles, which used a sample-barcoded 5' primer along with a J-beta primer mix. From the 5' RACE reads, TCRdb called clonotypes with MiXCR, one entry per CDR3 protein. The sample has roughly 2 million distinct CDR3 sequences; around 48% are singletons. Germline V gene lookup returns CDR1 MNHNS and CDR2 SASEGT. The CDR3 runs to 14 residues. V lost 7 bases to trimming and J lost 2 bases; unmatched junction nucleotides: 4. Sequenced: blood. The chain joins TRBV6-1 to TRBJ2-7; 11 bases match TRBD1. This clonotype was sampled from a woman in her 40s in good health. CDR3 coding DNA: TGTGCCAGCAACCTGGACAGGGGGCCCTACGAGCAGTACTTC. As protein: CASNLDRGPYEQYF.